The clone carrying this T cell receptor beta chain was observed at least ten times. The target antigen is unknown. These data originate in a study of T-cell memory formation after mild COVID-19. Study overall: TCR clusters were mostly donor specific. The study, taken as a whole, reports: While clones contracting from day 15 to 85 were balanced between CD4 and CD8, later expanders leaned CD4+. There were some responding clones in pre-infection memory, which suggested that cross-reactive memory had joined. Contracting CD4+ clones were located mainly in CM and EM, and CD8+ clones in EMRA.

V was pared by 5 bases and J by 7 bases, with 8 bases of the junction left unmatched. The CDR3 contains 15 residues. TCRdb redid the calling of the 5' RACE reads with MiXCR, one entry per CDR3 protein. The sample has about 260,000 distinct CDR3 sequences, approximately 7.6% seen once; the top ten hold 20% to 25%. The clonotype comes from a man aged 18 to 30 who had mild COVID-19 (a few samples of this study predate the infection). Cell type and time point are not known. Sequences were obtained from PBMCs or a T cell subset sorted from them (not recorded which). V and J are TRBV12-3 or TRBV12-4 and TRBJ1-6; 7 nucleotides agree with TRBD1. CDR3 in DNA: TGTGCCAGCAGTCGCGAGGGGGCAGTCAATTCACCCCTCCACTTT. Its protein is CASSREGAVNSPLHF.